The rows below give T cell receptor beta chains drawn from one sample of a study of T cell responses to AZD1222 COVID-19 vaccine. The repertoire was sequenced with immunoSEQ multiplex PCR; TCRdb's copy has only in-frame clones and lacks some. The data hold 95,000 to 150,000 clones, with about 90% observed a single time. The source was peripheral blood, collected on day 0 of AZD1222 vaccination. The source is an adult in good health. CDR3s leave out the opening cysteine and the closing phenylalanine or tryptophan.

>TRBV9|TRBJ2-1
ASSLGSNNEQF
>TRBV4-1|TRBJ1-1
ASSLRGAAGTEAF
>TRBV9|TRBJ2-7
ASSAGHEQY
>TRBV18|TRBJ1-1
ASSPGTVPSTEAF
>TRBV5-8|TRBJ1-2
ASSLFTGSYGYT
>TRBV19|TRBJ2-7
ASSVAGYEQY
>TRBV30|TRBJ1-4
AWTLDRTHPTNEKLF
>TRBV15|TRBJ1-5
ATSRDTQGRSNQPQH
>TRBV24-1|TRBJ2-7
ATSGPGQGASEQY
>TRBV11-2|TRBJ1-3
ASSLVSQGNTIY
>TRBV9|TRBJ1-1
ASSVDPGQGTEAF
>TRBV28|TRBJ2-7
ASSLPGSGSYEQY
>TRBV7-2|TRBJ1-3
ASSLQGVGNTIY
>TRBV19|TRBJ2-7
ASRRRGADEQY
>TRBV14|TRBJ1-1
ASSQVGQGNTEAF
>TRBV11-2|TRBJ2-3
ASSPATDTQY
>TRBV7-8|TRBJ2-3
ASSLSWSGRAGGLDTQY
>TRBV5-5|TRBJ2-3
ASTRIGTTSTDTQY
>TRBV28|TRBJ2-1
ASSWAGRGATEQF
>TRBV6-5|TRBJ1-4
ASRKKGARGEKLF
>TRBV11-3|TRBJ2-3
ASSLGRSTDTQY
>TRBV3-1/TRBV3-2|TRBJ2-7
ASSQSGFYEQY
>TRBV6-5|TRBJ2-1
ASSYMGLADNEQF
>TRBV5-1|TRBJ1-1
ASSLGLRGTGRAGDRAEAF
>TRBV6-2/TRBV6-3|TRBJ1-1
ASSSKTGVANTEAF
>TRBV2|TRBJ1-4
ASRPGQQNEKLF
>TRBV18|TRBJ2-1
ASSPASLNEQF
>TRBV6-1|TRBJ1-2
ASSEWPTGFRGDYGYT
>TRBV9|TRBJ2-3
ASSPPRGTDTQY
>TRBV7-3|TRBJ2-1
ASARTSGGFDEQF
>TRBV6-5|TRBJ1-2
ASSYSTNYGYT
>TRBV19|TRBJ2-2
ASSRRTSGNTGELF
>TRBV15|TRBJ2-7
ATSRQRTSGAYEQY
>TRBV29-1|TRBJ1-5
SVSTGASQPQH
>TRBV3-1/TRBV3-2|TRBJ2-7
ASSLRDLAYEQY
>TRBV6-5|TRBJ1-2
ASGQLGGRYDGYT
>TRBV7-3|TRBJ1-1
ASSLSAGTNTEAF
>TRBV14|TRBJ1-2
ASSQVLGYGYT
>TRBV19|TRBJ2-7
ASFGPSYEQY
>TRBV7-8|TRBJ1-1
ASSPRQGEAF
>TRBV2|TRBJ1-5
ASSEWRGQGYQPQH
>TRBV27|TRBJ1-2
ASSLVSGVGYGYT
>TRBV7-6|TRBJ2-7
ASSLAAGGEYTYEQY
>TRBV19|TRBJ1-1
ASSMAWGTEAF
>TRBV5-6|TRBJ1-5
ASSQRQVPNQPQH
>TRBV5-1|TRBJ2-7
ASSWRQGSHEQY
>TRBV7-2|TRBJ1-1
ASSLLALTVNTEAF
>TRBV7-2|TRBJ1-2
ASSSRNGQRIKYGYT
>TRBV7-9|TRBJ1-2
ASSLSGLFYGYT